Listed below are T cell receptor beta chains from one sample, sequenced in a study of T cells in Graves' hyperthyroidism and ophthalmopathy. In TCRdb, the multiplex PCR reads were re-called with MiXCR into one record per CDR3 protein. This table holds hundreds of thousands of distinct CDR3 sequences, roughly a sixth found once. What was sequenced was blood. The source is a woman between 50 and 59 years old with Graves' hyperthyroidism that later progressed to Graves' ophthalmopathy. CDR3s include the opening cysteine and the closing phenylalanine or tryptophan.

>14|TRBJ1-1|TRBV19
CASSDRADDTEAFF
>17|TRBJ1-2|TRBV7-8
CASSLPGYYSSDYGYTF
>13|TRBJ1-1|TRBV18
CASSPVQSTEAFF
>15|TRBJ2-3|TRBV2
CASDRNGLSSDTQYF
>19|TRBJ2-7|TRBV27
CASSLIAPGQVGVGYEQYF
>14|TRBJ1-2|TRBV27
CASSQRTGGHGYTF
>14|TRBJ1-4|TRBV27
CASSPSGDYEKLFF
>14|TRBJ2-3|TRBV30
CAWSRDRVPDTQYF
>13|TRBJ1-2|TRBV3-1
CASSQEVHYGYTF
>14|TRBJ1-6|TRBV3-1
CASSQGSYNSPLHF
>13|TRBJ2-3|TRBV6-1
CASSGQTRDTQYF
>13|TRBJ1-1|TRBV7-9
CASSVGQNTEAFF
>10|TRBJ1-4|TRBV11-3
CASRREKLFF
>13|TRBJ1-2|TRBV5-1
CASSLGAKDGYTF
>12|TRBJ1-1|TRBV2
CASLAVNTEAFF
>16|TRBJ2-3|TRBV3-1
CASSQGGGAGTDTQYF
>11|TRBJ1-4|TRBV20-1
CSARVLEKLFF
>13|TRBJ1-1|TRBV7-6
CASSSDKHTEAFF
>17|TRBJ2-1|TRBV5-1
CASSLNGNRGIYNEQFF
>16|TRBJ2-3|TRBV12-3/TRBV12-4
CASSQLGPPSTDTQYF
>16|TRBJ2-3|TRBV5-1
CASSSRTSGSTDTQYF
>15|TRBJ2-1|TRBV9
CASSVMASIHNEQFF
>16|TRBJ2-5|TRBV14
CASSQGWTSGPETQYF
>16|TRBJ1-1|TRBV2
CASSPTGTGMNTEAFF
>15|TRBJ1-4|TRBV28
CASTTLGIRGEKLFF
>16|TRBJ1-2|TRBV6-1
CASSFLSGQGNYGYTF
>16|TRBJ2-5|TRBV24-1
CATSDPKGHPRETQYF
>12|TRBJ1-4|TRBV5-1
CASSQTGQHLFF
>11|TRBJ1-1|TRBV19
CASAENTEAFF
>13|TRBJ2-2|TRBV30
CAWSVGGNGELFF
>14|TRBJ1-3|TRBV12-3/TRBV12-4
CADRDTNSGNTIYF
>11|TRBJ1-1|TRBV29-1
CSTVRAAEAFF
>15|TRBJ2-5|TRBV18
CASSLIQLYQETQYF
>15|TRBJ2-5|TRBV6-5
CASSPSTGSDETQYF
>13|TRBJ1-1|TRBV4-1
CASSQGRITEAFF
>16|TRBJ1-6|TRBV20-1
CSARDEGSWGNSPLHF
>15|TRBJ1-3|TRBV11-2
CASSLAPSSGNTIYF
>15|TRBJ1-1|TRBV6-5
CAGSYLRTDNTEAFF
>15|TRBJ2-5|TRBV5-1
CASSLEAGIQETQYF
>13|TRBJ1-2|TRBV20-1
CSADGHPYYGYTF
>13|TRBJ2-1|TRBV2
CASTRRGLDEQFF